This T cell receptor (beta chain) originates from a study of regulatory T cells in long-lasting Graves disease (dated by TCRdb to about 2021). Background for the entire study: Patients with newly diagnosed Graves' disease had been on antithyroid drugs for under 3 months. Persistent Graves' disease patients were compared with newly diagnosed Graves' disease patients by peripheral blood TCR sequencing and RNA sequencing. The study was conducted in China and was registered as a clinical trial. A total of 33 samples were covered by TCR sequencing, comprising around 13 persistent and around 20 newly diagnosed Graves' disease patients.

This specimen's time point label, interpreted: newly diagnosed GD, antithyroid drugs for less than 3 months. For both TCR sequencing and RNA sequencing, RNA was extracted from PBMCs in TRIzol. The diagnosis of Graves' disease followed American Thyroid Association guidelines. Recruitment of patients was carried out at an endocrinology department in Xi'an, China. From each patient, 7.5 to 9.5 milliliters of peripheral blood was collected into an EDTA anticoagulant tube. PBMCs were isolated by Ficoll Paque Plus density gradient separation without further T cell sorting. An Agilent 2100 Bioanalyzer and agarose gel were used to check RNA quality, and a NanoDrop 2000 was used to measure RNA concentration. Study-level results and caveats: Persistent Graves' disease patients showed lower TCR Shannon entropy and fewer highly expanded clones than newly diagnosed patients, suggesting clonal expansion. The authors noted that the small sample size was a limitation that may lower accuracy. Preferential use of TRBV28, TRBJ1-2 and TRBJ2-5 was observed in persistent disease, whereas TRBV20-1 and TRBJ2-1 were favored in newly diagnosed disease. Persistent patients shared more public clonotypes among themselves (approximately 2,500) than newly diagnosed patients did (approximately 970). The study examined only peripheral blood because the primary lesion, thyroid tissue, could not be accessed. Sequencing and analysis were limited to the TCR beta chain.

The CDR3 sequence holds 15 residues, the cysteine and phenylalanine included. The only DNA kept is the CDR3, 45 bases in frame from the first base. V and J are trimmed by 6 bases and 6 bases, and the gene matches miss 9 bases of the junction. For CDR1 and CDR2, the germline V gene lists MNHNS and SASEGT. Libraries came from multiplex PCR. Sequencing relied on an Illumina HiSeq 4000. iRepertoire HTBI primers and Arm-PCR amplification of CDR3 regions were used to construct TCR beta libraries. Before sequencing, the PCR products underwent gel purification. Under the source paper's analysis protocol: A total of fewer than 70 TRBV and 14 TRBJ segments were identified across samples and were used for gene usage analysis of CDR3 amino acid clonotypes. Filtered high-quality paired reads were merged into contigs using COPE and FqMerger. BLAST was used to align contigs to IMGT TRBV, TRBD and TRBJ reference genes, and CDR3 was defined according to IMGT. Any clonotype with a frequency above 0.1% was classified as a highly expanded clone. Shannon entropy was used to measure repertoire diversity, and the Gini coefficient was used to measure V-J evenness. Public clonotypes were defined as clonotypes shared by more than one individual. TCRdb redid the processing of the public reads, applying fastp at Q25 and MiXCR, and retained in-frame beta chains. Each record represents a unique CDR3 protein, reported with the most common genes and DNA among its rows. What appears here as the V and J calls and clone size reflects TCRdb's work, not the paper's. The sample table contains approximately 300,000 distinct CDR3 sequences; only one count was recorded for 18% of them. Together, the top ten hold more than 35% of the sample.

This clonotype was seen repeatedly, ten times or more. Its binding antigen is unknown. One base away there is no much larger clone; base qualities are not given. This receptor was taken from a female donor with Graves disease. Sequences were derived from peripheral blood mononuclear cells (PBMCs), sampled at new diagnosis, from a patient treated with antithyroid drugs. The chain links TRBV6-1 with TRBJ2-2; 8 of the junction bases match TRBD2. The encoded CDR3 is CASRGGVAGPGELFF. The nucleotide sequence reads TGTGCCAGCAGGGGGGGGGTAGCGGGACCCGGGGAGCTGTTTTTT.